Included here is one T cell receptor (beta chain) sequence, with context. Its antigen is still unknown. The record originates from a study of CD8 T cells in Susac syndrome. Study-wide findings and caveats: The CD4+ T cell repertoires from Susac syndrome exhibited no clonal expansion.

The Susac syndrome patients fit the recently defined diagnostic criteria for definite or probable disease. The CDR3 totals 15 residues. Per the germline V gene, CDR1 is SQVTM and CDR2 is ANQGSEA. V was shortened by 6 bases and J by 5 bases, with 22 bases between the two germline ends. Roughly 0.45 to 1 ug RNA was reverse transcribed with random hexamers. TCRdb called the immunoSEQ multiplex PCR reads again in MiXCR, with one record for every CDR3 protein. The repertoire holds 100,000 to 150,000 distinct CDR3 sequences, with just over 95% as singletons. The receptor was derived from a human donor with Susac syndrome. Sequencing was done on a sample of CD4+ T cells from PBMCs. The chain links TRBV29-1 to TRBJ2-5; possible D gene TRBD2, 6 bases. The CDR3 DNA reads TGCAGCGTCAGACTAGGACCTACCGCCCGGGAGACCCAGTACTTC. It translates to CSVRLGPTARETQYF.